Listed below are T cell receptor beta chains from one sample, sequenced in a study of T cell responses to AZD1222 COVID-19 vaccine. Assay: immunoSEQ multiplex PCR; the TCRdb copy retains only in-frame clones and omits some. Among about 97,000 clones listed, roughly 84% were seen once. The sample in question was peripheral blood, obtained on day 0 of AZD1222 vaccination. The receptors originated from an adult in good health. Both conserved end residues are part of each CDR3. Each record gives: J gene, D gene, clone size, V gene, CDR3 protein, CDR3 DNA. D genes are given only for firm matches. For some rows the clone size is stated as once, few or many, or as a class when expanded; others skip it.

>TRBJ1-5|-|-|TRBV28
CASRPSGGGRQPQHF
TGTGCCAGCAGACCCTCCGGGGGGGGGCGACAGCCCCAGCATTTT
>TRBJ2-1|TRBD2|-|TRBV5-4
CASSLPGGGRYNEQFF
TGTGCCAGCAGCTTGCCGGGCGGGGGGCGTTACAATGAGCAGTTCTTC
>TRBJ2-2|TRBD1|few|TRBV9
CASSAGTGDTGELFF
TGTGCCAGCAGCGCAGGGACAGGGGACACCGGGGAGCTGTTTTTT
>TRBJ1-5|-|-|TRBV20-1
CSASKADLNQPQHF
TGCAGTGCTAGTAAGGCAGACCTCAATCAGCCCCAGCATTTT
>TRBJ2-7|-|-|TRBV6-5
CARGKDGTYEQYF
TGTGCCAGGGGGAAGGACGGCACCTACGAGCAGTACTTC
>TRBJ1-1|TRBD1|-|TRBV28
CASSLQGAGAFF
TGTGCCAGCAGTTTACAGGGGGCCGGTGCTTTCTTT
>TRBJ2-1|-|-|TRBV9
CASSVAGIGNEQFF
TGTGCCAGCAGCGTAGCCGGTATAGGGAATGAGCAGTTCTTC
>TRBJ2-1|TRBD1|once|TRBV29-1
CSVTGTDYNEQFF
TGCAGCGTCACCGGGACAGACTACAATGAGCAGTTCTTC
>TRBJ1-1|-|-|TRBV30
CAWSSRRDTEAFF
TGTGCCTGGAGTTCCAGGAGGGACACTGAAGCTTTCTTT
>TRBJ1-1|TRBD1|few|TRBV5-6
CASSVGQVPEAFF
TGTGCCAGCAGCGTGGGACAGGTCCCTGAAGCTTTCTTT
>TRBJ1-2|TRBD1|once|TRBV10-3
CAIRDGQGPNYGYTF
TGTGCCATCAGAGACGGACAGGGACCTAACTATGGCTACACCTTC
>TRBJ1-1|-|once|TRBV2
CASSLSEITEAFF
TGTGCCAGCAGTCTCTCGGAGATCACTGAAGCTTTCTTT
>TRBJ1-2|-|-|TRBV7-9
CASSLALGERGYTF
TGTGCCAGCAGCTTAGCGCTGGGGGAACGGGGCTACACCTTC
>TRBJ1-1|TRBD1|-|TRBV2
CASSGTGQRITSEAFF
TGTGCCAGCAGCGGGACAGGCCAGCGTATCACGTCTGAAGCTTTCTTT